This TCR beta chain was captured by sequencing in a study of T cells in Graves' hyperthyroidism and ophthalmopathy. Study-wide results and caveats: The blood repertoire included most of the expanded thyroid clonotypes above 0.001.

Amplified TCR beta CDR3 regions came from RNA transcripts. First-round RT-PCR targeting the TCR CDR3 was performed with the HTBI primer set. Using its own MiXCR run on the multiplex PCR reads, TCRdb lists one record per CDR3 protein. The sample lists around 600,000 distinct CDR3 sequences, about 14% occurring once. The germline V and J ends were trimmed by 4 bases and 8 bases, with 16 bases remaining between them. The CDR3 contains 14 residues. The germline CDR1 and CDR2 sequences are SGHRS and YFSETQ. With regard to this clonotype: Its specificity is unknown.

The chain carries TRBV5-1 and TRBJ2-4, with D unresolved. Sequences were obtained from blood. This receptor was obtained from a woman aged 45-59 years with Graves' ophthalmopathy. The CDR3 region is CASSTSRAQDIQYF. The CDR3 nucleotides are TGCGCCAGCAGCACCTCTAGAGCGCAGGACATTCAGTACTTC.